Shown below are 27 T cell receptor beta chains from a single sample sequenced in a study of CD8 T cells in ankylosing spondylitis. TCRdb reprocessed the 5' RACE reads with MiXCR, giving one entry per CDR3 protein. The repertoire has hundreds of thousands of distinct CDR3 sequences, 20% of them found once; the top ten carry about an eighth. Sequenced: blood, either unsorted or a sorted T cell fraction (not recorded which). The source is a male donor with ankylosing spondylitis or in good health (not recorded which).

This clonotype was found a few times. V usage is TRBV9 and J usage is TRBJ2-5; 9 bases match TRBD2. Germline CDR1 and CDR2: SGDLS and YYNGEE. The CDR3 sequence is 16 residues long. V shed 3 bases, J shed 4 bases, and the junction held 10 bases outside the gene matches. For the CDR3, the DNA is TGTGCCAGCAGCGGTGTTGGCGGGGGGGCTATAGAGACCCAGTACTTC. It codes for CASSGVGGGAIETQYF.

V usage is TRBV2 and J usage is TRBJ2-7, with TRBD2 identical over 15 bases. Germline CDR1 reads SNHLY; CDR2 reads FYNNEI. The CDR3 has 18 residues. The junction had 6 bases not matched to a gene; V was cut back by 3 bases and J by 0 bases. The CDR3 loop reads CASSEGLAGGLSSYEQYF. CDR3 coding DNA: TGTGCCAGCAGTGAGGGACTAGCGGGGGGCCTGAGCTCCTACGAGCAGTACTTC. Looking up the rest from reference TRBV2 and TRBJ2-7 gives the full variable domain: EPEVTQTPSHQVTQMGQEVILRCVPISNHLYFYWYRQILGQKVEFLVSFYNNEISEKSEIFDDQFSVERPDGSNFTLKIRSTKLEDSAMYFCASSEGLAGGLSSYEQYFGPGTRLTVT.

The rearrangement uses TRBV10-3 and TRBJ2-3, with 7 bases fitting TRBD2. CDR1 and CDR2 (germline): ENHRY, SYGVKD. The V segment lost 8 bases and the J segment 2 bases; nucleotides outside the gene matches: 1. The CDR3 runs 12 residues. The CDR3 here is CAIRGVTDTQYF. CDR3 nucleotides: TGTGCCATCCGGGGGGTCACAGATACGCAGTATTTT.

This clonotype was seen more than once but under ten times. The chain has TRBV7-2 and TRBJ2-1, with no clear D. The CDR3 runs 12 residues. With 0 bases removed from V and 6 bases from J, the gap between germline ends came to 3 bases. The germline CDR1 and CDR2 sequences are SGHTA and FQGNSA. CDR3: CASSLAVNEQFF. The CDR3 DNA follows: TGTGCCAGCAGCTTAGCGGTCAATGAGCAGTTCTTC.

This clonotype was detected only a few times. This chain connects TRBV27 to TRBJ1-2; D uncertain. Trimming took 3 bases from V and 3 from J, leaving 8 bases between them. Germline lookup yields CDR1 MNHEY and CDR2 SMNVEV (reference sequence). This CDR3 is built from 13 residues. CDR3 loop: CASSFATDYGYTF. Here the CDR3 DNA reads TGTGCCAGCAGTTTCGCGACCGACTATGGCTACACCTTC.

This clonotype appeared a few times. The genes are TRBV15 and TRBJ1-1; possibly TRBD1 for D (5 bases). CDR3 size: 15 residues. The germline V and J ends were trimmed by 5 bases and 4 bases, with 17 bases remaining between them. Germline CDR1 is LNHNV and CDR2 is YYDKDF (reference sequence). The CDR3: CATSRRAGSFTEAFF. The CDR3 bases are TGTGCCACCAGCCGCCGAGCAGGGTCGTTCACTGAAGCTTTCTTT.

This clonotype has just a few counts. V gene TRBV29-1 combines with J gene TRBJ2-7; the D is unclear. The CDR3 runs to 14 residues. Trimming removed 0 bases from V and 3 bases from J, with 12 bases in between. The germline V gene has CDR1 SQVTM and CDR2 ANQGSEA. CDR3 sequence reads: CSVEDLDRGYEQYF. CDR3 DNA sequence: TGCAGCGTTGAAGATCTCGACCGAGGCTACGAGCAGTACTTC.

The rearrangement uses TRBV6-5 and TRBJ1-3, with unresolved D. Germline values: CDR1 MNHEY, CDR2 SVGAGI. Trimming took 0 bases from V and 0 from J, leaving 6 bases between them. This CDR3 comprises 15 residues. The CDR3 DNA is TGTGCCAGCAGTTACTCGGGTAGCTCTGGAAACACCATATATTTT. Protein product: CASSYSGSSGNTIYF.

This clonotype was seen many times. The chain uses TRBV12-3 or TRBV12-4 and TRBJ2-7; 9 bases fit TRBD1. The CDR3 length is 13 residues. With V trimmed by 5 bases and J by 7 bases, 6 bases remained unmatched. For the CDR3, the DNA is TGTGCCAGCAGTCCCGGACAGGGGTTAGAGCAGTACTTC. Translated, it gives CASSPGQGLEQYF.

The sample holds a few counts of this clonotype. The V and J genes are TRBV4-1 and TRBJ2-4; 8 nucleotides agree with TRBD1. This CDR3 comprises 16 residues. Germline V lookup: CDR1 MGHRA, CDR2 YSYEKL. V lost 1 base, J lost 5 bases, and 7 bases stayed unmatched. CDR3 sequence (DNA): TGCGCCAGCAGCCAAGTGAAGACAGGGGACGAAAACATTCAGTACTTC. It yields the protein CASSQVKTGDENIQYF.

This clonotype appeared a few times. The chain is built from TRBV28 and TRBJ2-3, with D perhaps TRBD2 (5 bases). Germline values: CDR1 MDHEN, CDR2 SYDVKM. This CDR3 comprises 14 residues. V gave up 6 bases and J gave up 0 bases, with 10 bases separating them. The CDR3 protein is CASRTTASTDTQYF. In DNA, the CDR3 is TGTGCCAGCAGGACTACCGCTAGCACAGATACGCAGTATTTT.

This chain connects TRBV7-2 to TRBJ1-2; no clear D gene. Per germline, CDR1 SGHTA and CDR2 FQGNSA. This CDR3 is 15 amino acids long. Trimming took off 3 bases at V and 8 bases at J, with 19 bases between the two ends. CDR3 sequence reads: CASSFPRIIVRGYTF. CDR3 DNA: TGTGCCAGCAGCTTTCCCCGGATCATAGTTCGGGGCTACACCTTC.

This sequence joins TRBV28 and TRBJ2-7; possibly TRBD1 for D (5 bases). V lost 3 bases to trimming and J lost 3 bases, with 9 bases between them. CDR1 and CDR2 from the germline V gene are MDHEN and SYDVKM. CDR3 length: 13 residues. The CDR3 sequence is CASSFAGNYEQYF. The CDR3 bases are TGTGCCAGCAGTTTCGCAGGGAACTACGAGCAGTACTTC.

The V call is TRBV4-1, the J call TRBJ1-1; D is perhaps TRBD1 (6 bases). The CDR3 totals 16 residues. Trimming cost V 5 bases and J 4 bases, with 20 bases left between them. The germline V gene encodes CDR1 MGHRA and CDR2 YSYEKL. In DNA form, the CDR3 reads TGCGCCAGCAGCTATCAGGCGGCGGGGGCTGGCACTGAAGCTTTCTTT. Protein product: CASSYQAAGAGTEAFF.

This clonotype was seen a few times. This chain joins TRBV10-2 and TRBJ2-1; no reliable D call. Per the germline V gene, CDR1 is WSHSY and CDR2 is SAAADI. V lost 5 bases to trimming and J lost 2 bases, with 10 bases between them. This CDR3 region has 14 residues. CDR3 sequence (DNA): TGCGCCAGCAGTAGCGCAAACACCTACAATGAGCAGTTCTTC. Its translation is CASSSANTYNEQFF.

The chain links TRBV27 to TRBJ2-1; D is tentatively TRBD1 or TRBD2 (6 bases each). Germline V lookup: CDR1 MNHEY, CDR2 SMNVEV (reference sequence). The length of the CDR3 is 13 residues. Deletions cut 5 bases from V and 10 bases from J, with 15 bases between. The CDR3 DNA sequence: TGTGCCAGCAGTCCAGGGGACTTGCCGGAGCAGTTCTTC. Translation gives CASSPGDLPEQFF.

This chain connects TRBV12-3 or TRBV12-4 to TRBJ2-7, with 9 bases lining up with TRBD1. The length of the CDR3 is 14 residues. Trimming cost V 6 bases and J 2 bases; bases outside gene matches: 5. The CDR3 region has the DNA TGTGCCAGCAGCGGGGACAGGGTTGCCTACGAGCAGTACTTC. Its protein product is CASSGDRVAYEQYF.

Here the CDR3 reads CASSPWERGFVDEQFF. CDR3 nucleotides: TGTGCCAGCAGCCCTTGGGAGCGGGGGTTTGTCGATGAGCAGTTCTTC. This sequence joins TRBV3-1 and TRBJ2-1; 8 bases agree with TRBD2. The CDR3 spans 16 residues. Unmatched junction bases numbered 13, after V lost 4 bases and J lost 8 bases. Germline values: CDR1 LGHDT, CDR2 YNNKEL (reference sequence).

This rearrangement joins TRBV2 to TRBJ2-7; 7 bases align to TRBD2. Trimming removed 4 bases from V and 2 bases from J; junction bases left unmatched: 14. Germline V gene lookup returns CDR1 SNHLY and CDR2 FYNNEI. The CDR3 consists of 17 residues. CDR3 residues: CASSAYPRGGRPYEQYF. CDR3 nucleotide sequence: TGTGCCAGCAGTGCATACCCCCGCGGGGGAAGACCCTACGAGCAGTACTTC.

V usage is TRBV2 and J usage is TRBJ2-7, with D hard to call. Looked up from germline, CDR1 is SNHLY and CDR2 is FYNNEI. V lost 6 bases and J 2 bases, leaving 11 bases between the germline ends. The CDR3 runs 13 residues. The chain's CDR3 is CASSGSTTYEQYF. DNA for the CDR3: TGTGCCAGCAGCGGATCGACCACCTACGAGCAGTACTTC.

This clonotype has just a few counts. The J gene is TRBJ2-2, the V gene TRBV29-1, with D possibly matching TRBD1 (6 bases). This CDR3 region has 13 residues. Germline V CDR1 and CDR2: SQVTM, ANQGSEA. Trimming shortened V by 4 bases and J by 2 bases, and 8 bases separated the two germline ends. The chain's CDR3 is CSVGRGNTGELFF. Here the CDR3 DNA reads TGCAGCGTTGGCAGGGGAAACACCGGGGAGCTGTTTTTT.

This clonotype was counted a few times. CDR3 amino acids: CSARTSGYNEQFF. The CDR3 coding sequence is TGCAGTGCTCGGACTAGCGGGTACAATGAGCAGTTCTTC. The chain carries TRBV20-1 and TRBJ2-1, with 11 nucleotides matching TRBD2. The CDR3 totals 13 residues. Germline CDR1 DFQATT, CDR2 SNEGSKA (reference sequence). V trimming: 5 bases; J trimming: 4 bases; junction bases outside the gene matches: 1.

CDR3 DNA: TGTGCCAGCACCTCCTGGGTAGCGTTGGGCACAGATACGCAGTATTTT. This gives the protein CASTSWVALGTDTQYF. The chain recombines TRBV12-3 or TRBV12-4 with TRBJ2-3; possible D gene TRBD2, 5 bases. V lost 7 bases to trimming and J lost 1 base, with 18 bases between them. This CDR3 comprises 16 residues.

The V call is TRBV24-1, the J call TRBJ2-3; no reliable D call. Looked up from germline, CDR1 is KGHDR and CDR2 is SFDVKD. The length of the CDR3 is 14 residues. Trimming took off 6 bases at V and 2 bases at J, with 11 bases between the two ends. The CDR3 region is CATSSESITDTQYF. CDR3 in DNA: TGTGCCACCAGTTCGGAGTCCATCACAGATACGCAGTATTTT.

This clonotype was detected a few times. The chain combines TRBV11-1 with TRBJ2-3; 14 nucleotides line up with TRBD2. The CDR3 length is 21 residues. V lost 5 bases, J lost 6 bases, and 22 bases stayed unmatched. Per the germline V gene, CDR1 is SGHAT and CDR2 is FQDESV (reference sequence). The CDR3 spells CASSLARLAGGPEMSADTQYF. Here the CDR3 DNA reads TGTGCCAGCAGCCTCGCTCGACTAGCGGGGGGGCCGGAGATGTCAGCCGATACGCAGTATTTT. Complete variable domain (other parts from reference TRBV11-1 and TRBJ2-3): EAEVAQSPRYKITEKSQAVAFWCDPISGHATLYWYRQILGQGPELLVQFQDESVVDDSQLPKDRFSAERLKGVDSTLKIQPAELGDSAMYLCASSLARLAGGPEMSADTQYFGPGTRLTVL.

This clonotype was seen a few times. The chain joins TRBV9 to TRBJ1-2, with unresolved D. The CDR3 is 12 amino acids. Germline assignment: CDR1 SGDLS and CDR2 YYNGEE. The V end was cut by 6 bases, the J end by 1 base, with 7 bases between. The CDR3 DNA reads TGTGCCAGCACGGCCCTTAACTATGGCTACACCTTC. It codes for CASTALNYGYTF.

This chain links TRBV11-2 with TRBJ2-1; D remains ambiguous. From germline, CDR1 is SGHAT and CDR2 FQNNGV. This CDR3 is 16 amino acids long. With 0 bases removed from V and 1 base from J, the gap between germline ends came to 10 bases. In DNA, the CDR3 is TGTGCCAGCAGCTTAGAGCGCTCCCCATCCTACAATGAGCAGTTCTTC. It yields the protein CASSLERSPSYNEQFF.